This TCR beta chain was identified in a study of cytomegalovirus exposure and HLA in healthy donors. Study-wide background: In a previous analysis, around 120 million unique TCR beta sequences were found from roughly 200 million T cells. Study outcomes and limitations: The presence/absence work took it that sequencing depth was about the same across donors. Later on, an analysis found that several of the most significant clusters appeared to be linked to common viral pathogens, which included parvovirus B19.

PCR employed 60 Vbeta and 13 Jbeta primers. Assay used: immunoSEQ multiplex PCR; TCRdb lists only in-frame clones, some missing. The repertoire has 95,000 to 150,000 clones, more than 55% of them found once; the top ten carry about 1.5%. A note on this clone: Its specificity is not known.

These donors, healthy bone marrow donors, were studied. The trim removed 1 base at V and 5 bases at J, leaving 7 bases unmatched. Germline lookup yields CDR1 KGHSH and CDR2 LQKENI. The CDR3 length is 15 residues. The genes are TRBV18 and TRBJ1-1; TRBD1 matches at 7 bases. The TCR originated in a man between 18 and 35 years old in good health and CMV-seronegative. The sample was PBMCs. CDR3 sequence reads: CASSPLEGGWTEAFF. DNA for the CDR3: TGTGCCAGCTCACCACTTGAAGGGGGCTGGACTGAAGCTTTCTTT.